These T cell receptor beta chains were read from a single sample in a study of blood T cell repertoires in COVID-19. The method was immunoSEQ multiplex PCR; TCRdb's version includes in-frame clones alone and lacks a portion of them. The sample carries approximately 300,000 clones, approximately 90% recorded once. Material: peripheral blood. The origin of the receptors is a woman between 45 and 65 years old with COVID-19, enrolled during active disease. CDR3s include the opening cysteine and the closing phenylalanine or tryptophan. The D gene is left open where the match is weak. Clone size is not always given. Where it is, it says once, few, many or a class for expanded clones.

CDR3 protein: CASKVAGDNEQYF
CDR3 DNA: TGTGCCAGCAAGGTAGCGGGAGATAACGAGCAGTACTTC
J gene: TRBJ2-7
clone size: NA
D gene: TRBD2
V gene: TRBV6-6

CDR3 protein: CASSLLSGESYNEQFF
CDR3 DNA: TGTGCCAGCAGCTTATTGTCAGGGGAGTCCTACAATGAGCAGTTCTTC
J gene: TRBJ2-1
clone size: NA
D gene: NA
V gene: TRBV11-2

CDR3 protein: CASSIVGGGNQPQHF
CDR3 DNA: TGTGCCAGTAGTATAGTTGGGGGGGGCAATCAGCCCCAGCATTTT
J gene: TRBJ1-5
clone size: NA
D gene: NA
V gene: TRBV19

CDR3 protein: CASSQGNTGELFF
CDR3 DNA: TGTGCCAGCAGCCAGGGGAACACCGGGGAGCTGTTTTTT
J gene: TRBJ2-2
clone size: NA
D gene: NA
V gene: TRBV2

CDR3 protein: CSVEERQGARYEQYF
CDR3 DNA: TGCAGCGTTGAAGAAAGGCAGGGGGCACGGTACGAGCAGTACTTC
J gene: TRBJ2-7
clone size: NA
D gene: TRBD1
V gene: TRBV29-1

CDR3 protein: CASSRQGEDTQYF
CDR3 DNA: TGTGCCAGCAGCCGACAGGGGGAAGATACGCAGTATTTT
J gene: TRBJ2-3
clone size: NA
D gene: TRBD1
V gene: TRBV5-6

CDR3 protein: CASSYPPTGDGYTF
CDR3 DNA: TGTGCCAGCAGTTACCCCCCGACAGGGGACGGCTACACCTTC
J gene: TRBJ1-2
clone size: once
D gene: TRBD1
V gene: TRBV6-2/TRBV6-3

CDR3 protein: CASSLTKEVLSYEQYF
CDR3 DNA: TGTGCCAGCAGCTTAACGAAAGAGGTGCTCTCCTACGAGCAGTACTTC
J gene: TRBJ2-7
clone size: NA
D gene: NA
V gene: TRBV7-7

CDR3 protein: CSIRDRGTDTQYF
CDR3 DNA: TGCAGCATCCGGGACAGGGGCACAGATACGCAGTATTTT
J gene: TRBJ2-3
clone size: NA
D gene: TRBD1
V gene: TRBV29-1

CDR3 protein: CASSYSTIPGGAGYNEQFF
CDR3 DNA: TGTGCCAGCAGTTACTCGACCATTCCCGGGGGGGCGGGTTACAATGAGCAGTTCTTC
J gene: TRBJ2-1
clone size: NA
D gene: TRBD2
V gene: TRBV6-2/TRBV6-3

CDR3 protein: CASSRGLAGGEETQYF
CDR3 DNA: TGTGCCAGCAGCCGAGGACTAGCGGGGGGGGAAGAGACCCAGTACTTC
J gene: TRBJ2-5
clone size: NA
D gene: TRBD2
V gene: TRBV3-1/TRBV3-2

CDR3 protein: CASSIIIAGELFF
CDR3 DNA: TGCGCCAGCAGCATCATAATAGCCGGGGAGCTGTTTTTT
J gene: TRBJ2-2
clone size: NA
D gene: NA
V gene: TRBV5-1

CDR3 protein: CASSLASGRYNEQFF
CDR3 DNA: TGCGCCAGCAGCTTGGCTAGCGGGAGGTACAATGAGCAGTTCTTC
J gene: TRBJ2-1
clone size: NA
D gene: TRBD2
V gene: TRBV5-1

CDR3 protein: CATSRDGGGTYNEQFF
CDR3 DNA: TGTGCCACCAGCAGAGATGGGGGGGGGACCTACAATGAGCAGTTCTTC
J gene: TRBJ2-1
clone size: NA
D gene: TRBD2
V gene: TRBV15

CDR3 protein: CASSRGGDQPQHF
CDR3 DNA: TGTGCCAGCAGTCGGGGGGGAGATCAGCCCCAGCATTTT
J gene: TRBJ1-5
clone size: NA
D gene: NA
V gene: TRBV6-2/TRBV6-3

CDR3 protein: CASSFRTRGFSAGELFF
CDR3 DNA: TGCGCCAGCAGCTTTCGGACTAGAGGGTTCTCGGCGGGGGAGCTGTTTTTT
J gene: TRBJ2-2
clone size: NA
D gene: TRBD2
V gene: TRBV5-1

CDR3 protein: CASSLATFHYTGTGETYEQYF
CDR3 DNA: TGTGCCAGCAGCTTAGCGACATTCCACTATACCGGGACAGGGGAAACCTACGAGCAGTACTTC
J gene: TRBJ2-7
clone size: NA
D gene: TRBD1
V gene: TRBV13

CDR3 protein: CASSRGGGTDTQYF
CDR3 DNA: TGTGCCAGCAGTAGAGGTGGTGGCACAGATACGCAGTATTTT
J gene: TRBJ2-3
clone size: NA
D gene: NA
V gene: TRBV6-2/TRBV6-3

CDR3 protein: CASSPRTGESYEQYF
CDR3 DNA: TGTGCCAGCTCACCCAGGACAGGGGAGTCCTACGAGCAGTACTTC
J gene: TRBJ2-7
clone size: NA
D gene: TRBD1
V gene: TRBV18

CDR3 protein: CASSYSAGKIYGYTF
CDR3 DNA: TGTGCCAGCAGTTACTCTGCAGGGAAGATCTATGGCTACACCTTC
J gene: TRBJ1-2
clone size: NA
D gene: NA
V gene: TRBV6-5

CDR3 protein: CASTNRGGKAFF
CDR3 DNA: TGTGCCAGCACCAATAGGGGGGGCAAAGCTTTCTTT
J gene: TRBJ1-1
clone size: NA
D gene: NA
V gene: TRBV5-6

CDR3 protein: CASSGSQETQYF
CDR3 DNA: TGTGCCAGCAGCGGGAGCCAAGAGACCCAGTACTTC
J gene: TRBJ2-5
clone size: NA
D gene: NA
V gene: TRBV3-1/TRBV3-2

CDR3 protein: CASTVWPGPRPGELFF
CDR3 DNA: TGTGCCAGCACCGTTTGGCCAGGGCCTAGGCCCGGGGAGCTGTTTTTT
J gene: TRBJ2-2
clone size: few
D gene: NA
V gene: TRBV5-8

CDR3 protein: CAISGPTGRTEAFF
CDR3 DNA: TGTGCCATCAGTGGGCCGACAGGGCGAACTGAAGCTTTCTTT
J gene: TRBJ1-1
clone size: NA
D gene: TRBD1
V gene: TRBV10-3

CDR3 protein: CASTSPGLYNSPLHF
CDR3 DNA: TGTGCCAGTACTTCCCCGGGACTATATAATTCACCCCTCCACTTT
J gene: TRBJ1-6
clone size: few
D gene: NA
V gene: TRBV19

CDR3 protein: CASSQEGLAGVGNIQYF
CDR3 DNA: TGTGCCAGCAGCCAAGAAGGACTAGCGGGAGTTGGGAACATTCAGTACTTC
J gene: TRBJ2-4
clone size: once
D gene: TRBD2
V gene: TRBV3-1/TRBV3-2

CDR3 protein: CASSLRIQGANTEAFF
CDR3 DNA: TGTGCCAGCAGCTTACGAATACAGGGGGCGAACACTGAAGCTTTCTTT
J gene: TRBJ1-1
clone size: NA
D gene: TRBD1
V gene: TRBV5-5

CDR3 protein: CASSLGRGRGDEQFF
CDR3 DNA: TGCGCCAGCAGCTTGGGTCGGGGGCGGGGGGATGAGCAGTTCTTC
J gene: TRBJ2-1
clone size: NA
D gene: TRBD2
V gene: TRBV5-1

CDR3 protein: CSARRTGVNTGELFF
CDR3 DNA: TGCAGCGCTCGCCGGACAGGGGTGAACACCGGGGAGCTGTTTTTT
J gene: TRBJ2-2
clone size: NA
D gene: TRBD1
V gene: TRBV29-1

CDR3 protein: CASSQTGLGAFF
CDR3 DNA: TGTGCCAGCAGCCAAACAGGGTTAGGAGCTTTCTTT
J gene: TRBJ1-1
clone size: NA
D gene: NA
V gene: TRBV2

CDR3 protein: CASSHHKNTEAFF
CDR3 DNA: TGTGCCAGCAGCCACCACAAGAACACTGAAGCTTTCTTT
J gene: TRBJ1-1
clone size: NA
D gene: NA
V gene: TRBV4-2

CDR3 protein: CASSQQWDTAGYTF
CDR3 DNA: TGTGCCAGCAGCCAACAGTGGGACACGGCGGGCTACACCTTC
J gene: TRBJ1-2
clone size: NA
D gene: NA
V gene: TRBV6-5

CDR3 protein: CASGFSGTGQTQYF
CDR3 DNA: TGTGCTAGTGGTTTTTCCGGGACAGGGCAGACCCAGTACTTC
J gene: TRBJ2-5
clone size: NA
D gene: TRBD1
V gene: TRBV12-5

CDR3 protein: CASNSLGFLAGVFDTQYF
CDR3 DNA: TGTGCCAGCAACTCCTTGGGGTTCCTAGCGGGAGTTTTCGATACGCAGTATTTT
J gene: TRBJ2-3
clone size: NA
D gene: TRBD2
V gene: TRBV11-2

CDR3 protein: CASSLQRGLSEAFF
CDR3 DNA: TGCGCCAGCAGCTTACAGAGGGGGCTATCTGAAGCTTTCTTT
J gene: TRBJ1-1
clone size: NA
D gene: TRBD1
V gene: TRBV5-1

CDR3 protein: CASSPEWSSGRETQYF
CDR3 DNA: TGTGCCAGCAGCCCAGAGTGGAGTAGCGGGAGAGAGACCCAGTACTTC
J gene: TRBJ2-5
clone size: NA
D gene: TRBD2
V gene: TRBV11-2